The rows below give T cell receptor beta chains drawn from one sample of a study of blood T cells in healthy people across ages. TCRdb called the 5' RACE reads again in MiXCR, with one record for every CDR3 protein. The table records under 1,100,000 distinct CDR3 sequences, under 30% of them present only once. These same data were also listed under a study on T cells of mothers and their children.

Specimen: blood. These receptors were obtained from a girl aged 2 to 10 in good health. Each CDR3 is given with its conserved first and last residue. Clone size is given for some rows only: seen once, a few or many times, or a class if the clone is expanded.

V	size	J	length	CDR3
TRBV5-1	.	TRBJ2-3	15	CASSLRDRNTDTQYF
TRBV5-1	.	TRBJ2-7	17	CASSAGGLAVPSYEQYF
TRBV5-5	.	.	13	CAGSRAGGYEQYF
TRBV11-2	few	TRBJ2-1	15	CASSLDSGAYNEQFF
TRBV14	.	TRBJ1-1	14	CASSQGTYGTEAFF
TRBV7-2	.	TRBJ2-2	16	CASSLGTGKNTGELFF
TRBV28	.	TRBJ2-2	12	CASNFLTGELFF
TRBV9	.	TRBJ1-3	12	CASSLTENTIYF
TRBV27	.	TRBJ2-2	14	CASSPGKYTGELFF
TRBV7-2	.	TRBJ2-6	17	CASSLQGAYSGANVLTF
TRBV2	few	TRBJ1-4	18	CASSEVAVASATNEKLFF
TRBV12-5	few	TRBJ2-1	17	CASGFGVAGGPVSGQFF